This T cell receptor beta chain is drawn from a study of T cells in Graves' hyperthyroidism and ophthalmopathy. RNA transcripts gave rise to amplified TCR beta CDR3 regions. First-round RT-PCR targeting the TCR CDR3 was performed with the HTBI primer set. From the multiplex PCR reads, TCRdb called clonotypes with MiXCR, one entry per CDR3 protein. This sample yields roughly 740,000 distinct CDR3 sequences, of which roughly 15% are seen a single time; 8.4% belongs to the top ten. Germline V lookup: CDR1 LNHNV, CDR2 YYDKDF (reference sequence). This CDR3 has 15 amino acids. V lost 3 bases, J lost 6 bases, and 6 bases stayed unmatched.

The TCR comes from a man aged 18 to 30 with Graves' hyperthyroidism. The sample taken for sequencing was blood. The V and J genes are TRBV15 and TRBJ2-7, with 12 bases fitting TRBD2. The CDR3 spells CATSRLAGGPIEQYF. CDR3 sequence (DNA): TGTGCCACCAGCAGGCTAGCGGGAGGGCCCATCGAGCAGTACTTC.